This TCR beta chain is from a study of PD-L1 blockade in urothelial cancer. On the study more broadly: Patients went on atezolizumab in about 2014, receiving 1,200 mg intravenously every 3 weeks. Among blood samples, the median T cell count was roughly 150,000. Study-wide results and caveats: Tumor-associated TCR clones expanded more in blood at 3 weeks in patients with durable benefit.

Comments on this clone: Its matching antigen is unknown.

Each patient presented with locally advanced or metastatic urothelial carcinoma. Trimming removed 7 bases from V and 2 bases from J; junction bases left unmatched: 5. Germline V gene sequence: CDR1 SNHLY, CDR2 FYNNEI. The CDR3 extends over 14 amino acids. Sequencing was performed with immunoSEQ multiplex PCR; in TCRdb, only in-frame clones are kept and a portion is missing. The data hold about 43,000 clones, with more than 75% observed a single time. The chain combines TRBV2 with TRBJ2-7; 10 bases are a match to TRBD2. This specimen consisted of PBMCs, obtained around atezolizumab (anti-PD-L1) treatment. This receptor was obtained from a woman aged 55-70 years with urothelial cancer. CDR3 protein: CASTGGLATYEQYF. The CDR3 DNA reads TGTGCCAGCACTGGGGGACTAGCGACCTACGAGCAGTACTTC.